The sequence of this T cell receptor (beta chain) was determined in a study of low-dose radiotherapy and immunotherapy resistance in tumors. Across the study: The regimen for patients comprised intravenous nivolumab 240 mg every two weeks plus intravenous ipilimumab 1 mg/kg every six weeks.

J gave up 14 bases and V 4 bases, and 12 bases lay outside the gene matches. The CDR3 sequence is 14 residues long. Germline V CDR1 and CDR2: SNHLY, FYNNEI. First-strand cDNA relied on TRAV- and TRBV-specific primers spanning alpha and beta chains. TCRs were amplified for roughly 20 PCR cycles with a constant-region primer and V-primer adapter. TCRdb re-called the reads with MiXCR, one entry per CDR3 protein. The repertoire holds nearly 60,000 distinct CDR3 sequences, about a quarter seen once, with 6.5% to 7% in the top ten. This clonotype showed up many times. Noted time point: after trial treatment. Regarding treatment: LDRT plus nivolumab, ipilimumab, low-dose cyclophosphamide and aspirin (RACIN trial). Low-dose radiotherapy, low-dose cyclophosphamide, aspirin, ipilimumab and nivolumab were all given to the donors. Advanced solid tumors lacking tumor-infiltrating lymphocytes were present in eligible patients.

This specimen consisted of PBMCs, obtained after low-dose radiotherapy plus immunotherapy. The chain uses TRBV2 and TRBJ2-1, with 9 positions matching TRBD2. This sequence was found in a male donor with prostate cancer. The CDR3 here is CASSGNRIAGVKFF. In nucleotides, the CDR3 is TGTGCCAGCAGTGGAAATCGGATAGCGGGGGTTAAGTTCTTC.